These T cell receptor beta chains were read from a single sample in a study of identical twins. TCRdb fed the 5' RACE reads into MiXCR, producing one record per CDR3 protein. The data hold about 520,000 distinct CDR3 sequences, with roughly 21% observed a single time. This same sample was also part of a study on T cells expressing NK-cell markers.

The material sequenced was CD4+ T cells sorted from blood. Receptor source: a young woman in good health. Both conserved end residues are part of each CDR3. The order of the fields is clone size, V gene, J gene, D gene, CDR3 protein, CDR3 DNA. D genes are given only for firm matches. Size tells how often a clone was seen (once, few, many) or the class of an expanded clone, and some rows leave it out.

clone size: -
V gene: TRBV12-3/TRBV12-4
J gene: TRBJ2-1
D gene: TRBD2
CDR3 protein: CASSLAPSGDYNEQFF
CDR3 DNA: TGTGCCAGCAGTTTAGCGCCTAGCGGGGACTACAATGAGCAGTTCTTC

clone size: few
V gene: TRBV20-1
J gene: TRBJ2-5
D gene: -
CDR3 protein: CSAERNRKFETQYF
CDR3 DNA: TGCAGTGCGGAGAGGAATCGGAAGTTCGAGACCCAGTACTTC

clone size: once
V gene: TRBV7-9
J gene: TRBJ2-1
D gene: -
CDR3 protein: CASSRIQGYNEQFF
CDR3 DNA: TGTGCCAGCAGCCGAATACAGGGTTACAATGAGCAGTTCTTC

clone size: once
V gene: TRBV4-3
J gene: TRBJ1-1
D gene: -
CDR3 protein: CASSQAAALGAEAFF
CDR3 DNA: TGCGCCAGCAGCCAAGCTGCGGCCCTGGGGGCTGAAGCTTTCTTT

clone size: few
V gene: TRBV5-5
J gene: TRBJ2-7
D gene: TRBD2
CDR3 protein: CASSYSGGWYEQYF
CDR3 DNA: TGTGCCAGCAGCTACTCGGGAGGCTGGTACGAGCAGTACTTC

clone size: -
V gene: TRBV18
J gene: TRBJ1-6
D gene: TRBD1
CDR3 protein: CASSPTPTGDSPLHF
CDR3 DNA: TGTGCCAGCTCACCAACGCCAACAGGGGATTCACCCCTCCACTTT

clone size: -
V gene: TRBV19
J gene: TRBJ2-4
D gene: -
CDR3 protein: CASSISVELKNIQYF
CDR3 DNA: TGTGCCAGTAGTATCTCGGTCGAACTAAAAAACATTCAGTACTTC

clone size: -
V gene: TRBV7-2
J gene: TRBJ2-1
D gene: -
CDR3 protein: CASSLGTGRTNEQFF
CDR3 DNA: TGTGCCAGCAGCTTAGGTACAGGACGAACAAATGAGCAGTTCTTC

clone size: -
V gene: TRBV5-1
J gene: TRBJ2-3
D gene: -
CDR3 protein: CASSEVGADTQYF
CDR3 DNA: TGCGCCAGCAGCGAGGTAGGCGCAGATACGCAGTATTTT

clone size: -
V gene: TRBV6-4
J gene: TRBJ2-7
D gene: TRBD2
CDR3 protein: CASRPGLAGEYGRYEQYF
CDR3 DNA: TGTGCCAGCAGGCCGGGACTAGCGGGAGAATACGGGCGATACGAGCAGTACTTC

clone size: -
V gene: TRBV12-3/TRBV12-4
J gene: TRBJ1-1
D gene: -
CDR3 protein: CASSYHGIEAFF
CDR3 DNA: TGTGCCAGCAGTTACCACGGGATTGAAGCTTTCTTT

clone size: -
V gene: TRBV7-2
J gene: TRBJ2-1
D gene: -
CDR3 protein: CASSLATSWSGVEQFF
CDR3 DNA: TGTGCCAGCAGCTTAGCTACGTCGTGGTCTGGCGTTGAGCAGTTCTTC

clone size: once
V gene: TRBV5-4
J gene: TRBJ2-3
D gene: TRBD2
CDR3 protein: CASSYPGGADTQYF
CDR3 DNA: TGTGCCAGCAGCTATCCGGGAGGGGCAGATACGCAGTATTTT

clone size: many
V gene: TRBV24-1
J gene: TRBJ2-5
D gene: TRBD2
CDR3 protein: CATSDGGKETQYF
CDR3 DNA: TGTGCCACCAGTGACGGGGGGAAGGAGACCCAGTACTTC

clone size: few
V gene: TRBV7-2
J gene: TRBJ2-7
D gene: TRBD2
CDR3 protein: CASSLGGSGRFKEQYF
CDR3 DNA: TGTGCCAGCAGCTTAGGTGGTAGCGGGAGATTTAAGGAGCAGTACTTC

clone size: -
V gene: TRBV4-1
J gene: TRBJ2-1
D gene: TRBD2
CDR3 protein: CASSRASGGVNEQFF
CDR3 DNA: TGCGCCAGCAGCCGGGCTAGCGGGGGGGTCAATGAGCAGTTCTTC

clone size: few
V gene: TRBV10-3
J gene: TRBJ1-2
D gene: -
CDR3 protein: CAISDSDSAYGYTF
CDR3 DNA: TGTGCCATCAGTGATTCTGACAGCGCCTATGGCTACACCTTC

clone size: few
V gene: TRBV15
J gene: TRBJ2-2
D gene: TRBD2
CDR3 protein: CATSRNGGRWTGELFF
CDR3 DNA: TGTGCCACCAGCAGGAACGGGGGGAGGTGGACCGGGGAGCTGTTTTTT

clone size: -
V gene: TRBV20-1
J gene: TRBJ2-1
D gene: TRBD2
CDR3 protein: CCAPGTSGGHYNEQFF
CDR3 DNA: TGCTGTGCACCCGGGACTAGCGGGGGCCATTACAATGAGCAGTTCTTC

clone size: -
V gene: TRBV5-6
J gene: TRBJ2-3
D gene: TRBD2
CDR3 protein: CASSLMRGGDTQYF
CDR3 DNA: TGTGCCAGCAGCTTGATGCGGGGGGGGGATACGCAGTATTTT

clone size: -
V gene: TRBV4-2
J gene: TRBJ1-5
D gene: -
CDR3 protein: CASSQDKFAGLQNQPQHF
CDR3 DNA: TGTGCCAGCAGCCAAGATAAGTTCGCAGGGTTGCAGAATCAGCCCCAGCATTTT

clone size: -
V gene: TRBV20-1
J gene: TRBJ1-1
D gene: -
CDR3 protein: CSVPWGGRWRTEAFF
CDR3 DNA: TGCAGTGTCCCCTGGGGCGGCAGGTGGAGAACTGAAGCTTTCTTT

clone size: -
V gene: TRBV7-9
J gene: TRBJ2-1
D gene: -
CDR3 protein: CASSLRPGFSYNEQFF
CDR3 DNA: TGTGCCAGCAGCTTGCGCCCGGGGTTCTCCTACAATGAGCAGTTCTTC